The present T cell receptor (beta chain) was sequenced within a study of blood T cell repertoires in COVID-19. The overall study: T cells, B-cell-depleted T cells, or PBMCs supplied cDNA or gDNA.

CDR3 length: 16 residues. In germline, CDR1 is LGHDT, CDR2 YNNKEL (reference sequence). The V end was cut by 2 bases, the J end by 0 bases, with 14 bases between. Under the authors' procedure: Amplifying reference gene primers gave estimates of nucleated cell counts. The protocol was immunoSEQ multiplex PCR, while the TCRdb copy is restricted to in-frame clones and leaves out a portion. V and J calls plus clone size are reproduced from that table; the DNA served to infer D and trimming. The repertoire holds around 31,000 clones, with more than 80% as singletons. The TCR sequence derives from a woman aged 40 to 50 with active or convalescent COVID-19. This rearrangement joins TRBV3-1 (or the pseudogene TRBV3-2) to TRBJ2-7; D remains ambiguous. Sample: peripheral blood. CDR3 protein: CASSQPRAASSYEQYF. DNA for the CDR3: TGTGCCAGCAGCCAACCCCGTGCCGCGAGCTCCTACGAGCAGTACTTC.